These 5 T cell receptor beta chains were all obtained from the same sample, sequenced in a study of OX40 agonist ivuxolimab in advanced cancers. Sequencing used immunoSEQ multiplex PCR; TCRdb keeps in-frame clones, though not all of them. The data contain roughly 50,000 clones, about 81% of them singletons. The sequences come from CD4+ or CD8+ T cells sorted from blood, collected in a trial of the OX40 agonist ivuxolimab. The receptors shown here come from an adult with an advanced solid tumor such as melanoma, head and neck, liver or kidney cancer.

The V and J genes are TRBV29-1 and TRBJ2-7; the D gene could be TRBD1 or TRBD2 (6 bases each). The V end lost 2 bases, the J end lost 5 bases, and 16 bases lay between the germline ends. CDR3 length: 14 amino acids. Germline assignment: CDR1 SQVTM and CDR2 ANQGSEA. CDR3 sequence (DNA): TGCAGCGTTGAAACAGGGTCCACGGGGGACGAGCAGTACTTC. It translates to CSVETGSTGDEQYF.

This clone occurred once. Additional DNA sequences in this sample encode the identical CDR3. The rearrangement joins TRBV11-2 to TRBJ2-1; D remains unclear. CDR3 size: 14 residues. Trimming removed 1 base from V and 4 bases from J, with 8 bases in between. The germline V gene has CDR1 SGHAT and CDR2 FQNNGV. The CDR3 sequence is CASSLGGQYNEQFF. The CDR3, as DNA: TGTGCCAGCAGCTTAGGTGGCCAGTACAATGAGCAGTTCTTC.

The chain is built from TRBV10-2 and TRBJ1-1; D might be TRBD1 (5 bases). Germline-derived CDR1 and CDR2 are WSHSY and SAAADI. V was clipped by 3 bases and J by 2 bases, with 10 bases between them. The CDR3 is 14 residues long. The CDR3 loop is CASSDPGVNTEAFF. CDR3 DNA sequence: TGCGCCAGCAGTGACCCGGGGGTAAACACTGAAGCTTTCTTT.

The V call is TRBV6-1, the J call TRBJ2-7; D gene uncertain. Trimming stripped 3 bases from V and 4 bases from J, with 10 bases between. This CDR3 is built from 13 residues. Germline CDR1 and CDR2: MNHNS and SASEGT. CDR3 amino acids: CASSEPDLYEQYF. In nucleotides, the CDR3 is TGTGCCAGCAGTGAGCCAGACCTTTACGAGCAGTACTTC.

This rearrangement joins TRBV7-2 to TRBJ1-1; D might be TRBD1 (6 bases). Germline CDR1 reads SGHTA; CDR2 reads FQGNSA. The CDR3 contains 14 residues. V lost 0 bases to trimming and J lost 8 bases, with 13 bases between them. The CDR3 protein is CASSLAGTISEAFF. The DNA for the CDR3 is TGTGCCAGCAGCTTAGCCGGGACAATCAGCGAAGCTTTCTTT.